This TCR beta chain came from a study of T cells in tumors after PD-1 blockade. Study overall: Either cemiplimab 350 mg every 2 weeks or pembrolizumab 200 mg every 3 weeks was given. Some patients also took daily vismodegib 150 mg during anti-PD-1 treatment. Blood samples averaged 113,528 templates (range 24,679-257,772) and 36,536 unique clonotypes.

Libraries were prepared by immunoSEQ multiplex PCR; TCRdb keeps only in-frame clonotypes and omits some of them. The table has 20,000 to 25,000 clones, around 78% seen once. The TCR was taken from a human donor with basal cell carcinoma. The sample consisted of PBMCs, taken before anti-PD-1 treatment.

In nucleotides, the CDR3 is TGTGCCAGTAGTGACCCTGGACTGCTCACTGAAGCTTTCTTT. It specifies CASSDPGLLTEAFF. The chain joins TRBV19 to TRBJ1-1; D remains ambiguous. V lost 5 bases, J lost 4 bases, and 14 bases lay in between. This CDR3 contains 14 residues. CDR1 and CDR2 (germline): LNHDA, SQIVND (reference sequence).